A single sample gave rise to the 30 T cell receptor beta chains below, sequenced in a study of blood T cell repertoires in COVID-19. Using immunoSEQ multiplex PCR, the repertoire was profiled, and TCRdb retains in-frame clones only, with some absent. The table records 100,000 to 120,000 clones, 65% to 90% of them present only once. Sequenced input: peripheral blood. The receptors were sampled from a man aged 45-65 years with acute or convalescent COVID-19.

Only one count was recorded for this clone. The chain is built from TRBV9 and TRBJ2-1; 7 nucleotides align to TRBD1. Germline V CDR1 and CDR2: SGDLS, YYNGEE. The junction had 9 bases not matched to a gene; V was cut back by 4 bases and J by 5 bases. The CDR3 sequence is 15 residues long. CDR3 DNA sequence: TGTGCCAGCAGCTTGCGACAGGGTGTCGACAATGAGCAGTTCTTC. Residues: CASSLRQGVDNEQFF.

The V call is TRBV7-8, the J call TRBJ2-7; 10 nucleotides agree with TRBD2. Germline V lookup: CDR1 SGHVS, CDR2 FQNEAQ. The length of the CDR3 is 15 residues. V dropped 1 base and J dropped 3; count of bases not matched to a gene: 3. The CDR3 bases are TGTGCCAGCAGCTTAGTTCCTAGCGGGGGCTACGAGCAGTACTTC. Protein product: CASSLVPSGGYEQYF.

This chain links TRBV3-1 (or the pseudogene TRBV3-2) with TRBJ2-3; a possible D gene is TRBD1 (6 bases). With 4 bases removed from V and 5 bases from J, the gap between germline ends came to 19 bases. The CDR3 runs 16 residues. Germline V gives CDR1 LGHDT, CDR2 YNNKEL (reference sequence). The CDR3 DNA is TGTGCCAGCAGCCCACGGCAGGGGTTGGGCAAAGATACGCAGTATTTT. As protein: CASSPRQGLGKDTQYF.

The chain combines TRBV7-9 with TRBJ2-7, with TRBD2 matching over 9 bases. Per germline, CDR1 SEHNR and CDR2 FQNEAQ (reference sequence). CDR3 length equals 14 residues. V gave up 6 bases and J gave up 7 bases; unmatched junction bases: 10. For the CDR3, the DNA is TGTGCCAGCAGTCGGGCTAGCGGGGCGGGGGAGCAGTACTTC. This translates into CASSRASGAGEQYF.

There are a few counts of this clone. V is TRBV28 and J is TRBJ2-7, with 8 bases lining up with TRBD1. CDR3 size: 15 residues. V lost 5 bases, J lost 0 bases, and 6 bases stayed unmatched. Per the germline V gene, CDR1 is MDHEN and CDR2 is SYDVKM. The CDR3 sequence is CASSKPGQDSYEQYF. The CDR3 nucleotides are TGTGCCAGCAGTAAACCGGGACAGGACTCCTACGAGCAGTACTTC.

V usage is TRBV29-1 and J usage is TRBJ2-1, with a weak D call TRBD1 (6 bases). Per the germline V gene, CDR1 is SQVTM and CDR2 is ANQGSEA. This CDR3 has 15 residues. V was pared by 3 bases and J by 0 bases, with 12 bases between. The CDR3 coding sequence is TGCAGCGTTGAGGATCAGGGGAACTCCTACAATGAGCAGTTCTTC. Residues: CSVEDQGNSYNEQFF.

The chain recombines TRBV4-2 with TRBJ1-2; 7 bases map to TRBD1. V was pared by 3 bases and J by 3 bases, with 4 bases of the junction left unmatched. Germline-derived CDR1 and CDR2 are LGHNA and YNFKEQ. The CDR3 length is 14 residues. The CDR3 DNA is TGTGCCAGCAGCCAGGTGGGGACAGACTATGGCTACACCTTC. This translates into CASSQVGTDYGYTF.

V and J are TRBV19 and TRBJ1-1; D gene ambiguous. V was shortened by 1 base and J by 7 bases, with 10 bases between the two germline ends. The CDR3 runs to 13 residues. CDR1 is LNHDA and CDR2 is SQIVND in the germline V gene (reference sequence). DNA for the CDR3: TGTGCCAGTAGTATAGTCGTGCGGGGTGAAGCTTTCTTT. This sequence encodes CASSIVVRGEAFF.

The V gene is TRBV19, the J gene TRBJ2-3; tentatively, D is TRBD1 (5 bases). V lost 5 bases, J lost 2 bases, and 23 bases lay in between. CDR1 LNHDA and CDR2 SQIVND come from the germline V gene (reference sequence). CDR3 length: 18 residues. DNA for the CDR3: TGTGCCAGTAGTCTCGGACACTCCGCTCTCTCAACCACAGATACGCAGTATTTT. As protein: CASSLGHSALSTTDTQYF.

The CDR3 bases are TGTGCCAGCAGCCAAGTTCTCTTCTACGAGCAGTACTTC. It translates to CASSQVLFYEQYF. J is TRBJ2-7 and V is TRBV3-1 (or the pseudogene TRBV3-2); no reliable D call. The CDR3 has 13 residues. The V and J ends lost 1 base and 3 bases respectively, with 7 bases between them. Germline lookup yields CDR1 LGHDT and CDR2 YNNKEL (reference sequence).

The V gene is TRBV7-2, the J gene TRBJ1-6, with a tentative D call TRBD1 (6 bases). V was trimmed by 3 bases and J by 8 bases, leaving 11 bases between them. Germline assignment: CDR1 SGHTA and CDR2 FQGNSA. The CDR3 loop spans 14 amino acids. The CDR3 region has the DNA TGTGCCAGCAGCTTTACGGCAGGGGATTCACCCCTCCACTTT. Its protein is CASSFTAGDSPLHF.

This chain connects TRBV7-9 to TRBJ2-3; the D is unclear. The CDR3 spans 14 residues. V lost 5 bases, J lost 6 bases, and 15 bases lay in between. Germline-derived CDR1 and CDR2 are SEHNR and FQNEAQ (reference sequence). This chain's CDR3 is CASSLLTASDTQYF. For the CDR3, the DNA is TGTGCCAGCAGCCTGCTGACTGCCTCTGATACGCAGTATTTT.

This rearrangement joins TRBV7-3 to TRBJ1-1; D possibly corresponds to TRBD1 (6 bases). Trimming shortened V by 5 bases and J by 0 bases, and 10 bases separated the two germline ends. CDR1 SGHTA and CDR2 FQGTGA come from the germline V gene. The CDR3 is 14 amino acids. CDR3 coding DNA: TGTGCCAGCAGCCCCGGACAGTTGAACACTGAAGCTTTCTTT. Protein product: CASSPGQLNTEAFF. Drawing the rest from reference TRBV7-3 and TRBJ1-1, the complete variable domain is GAGVSQTPSNKVTEKGKYVELRCDPISGHTALYWYRQSLGQGPEFLIYFQGTGAADDSGLPNDRFFAVRPEGSVSTLKIQRTERGDSAVYLCASSPGQLNTEAFFGQGTRLTVV.

The chain links TRBV3-1 (or the pseudogene TRBV3-2) to TRBJ1-2, with 7 bases that match TRBD1. V was clipped by 3 bases and J by 4 bases; unmatched bases: 5. Germline loops: CDR1 LGHDT, CDR2 YNNKEL (reference sequence). This CDR3 region has 14 residues. CDR3 in amino acids: CASSQDPGGYGYTF. CDR3 nucleotides: TGTGCCAGCAGCCAGGATCCAGGGGGCTATGGCTACACCTTC.

The CDR3 loop is CASSQNNRILFF. For the CDR3, the DNA is TGTGCCAGCAGCCAAAATAACAGGATACTGTTTTTT. The chain uses TRBV16 and TRBJ1-4, with D possibly being TRBD1 (5 bases). V lost 2 bases and J lost 13, with 11 bases in between. Germline CDR1 reads KGHSY; CDR2 reads FQNENV. The CDR3 has 12 amino acids.

In its sample, this clone ranks as medium-sized. The chain employs TRBV2 and TRBJ1-4; D gene unclear. The V end lost 6 bases, the J end lost 4 bases, and 12 bases lay between the germline ends. This CDR3 has 14 residues. CDR1 is SNHLY, CDR2 FYNNEI, per germline. DNA of the CDR3: TGTGCCAGCAGGGAGGACGGACTTAATGAAAAACTGTTTTTT. This gives the protein CASREDGLNEKLFF.

The V and J genes are TRBV28 and TRBJ1-4; 7 bases agree with TRBD1. The J segment lost 0 bases and the V segment lost 5 bases, leaving 6 bases of the junction unmatched. CDR3 length: 16 residues. In germline, CDR1 is MDHEN, CDR2 SYDVKM. The CDR3 loop is CASSTGQFATNEKLFF. The CDR3 bases are TGTGCCAGCAGTACGGGACAGTTTGCAACTAATGAAAAACTGTTTTTT.

The chain uses TRBV3-1 (or the pseudogene TRBV3-2) and TRBJ2-7; the D is unclear. The CDR3 is 11 amino acids. CDR1 is LGHDT, CDR2 YNNKEL, per germline (reference sequence). Trimming pared 3 bases from V and 6 bases from J, leaving 6 bases between. The chain's CDR3 is CASSHLAEQYF. The CDR3 coding sequence is TGTGCCAGCAGCCATTTGGCCGAGCAGTACTTC.

V gene TRBV9 combines with J gene TRBJ2-5; D perhaps matches TRBD2 (5 bases). With 3 bases removed from V and 5 bases from J, the gap between germline ends came to 11 bases. Germline CDR1 and CDR2: SGDLS and YYNGEE. CDR3 length: 13 amino acids. The CDR3 sequence is CASSEGGVETQYF. CDR3 coding DNA: TGTGCCAGCAGCGAAGGAGGTGTGGAGACCCAGTACTTC.

V gene TRBV6-4 combines with J gene TRBJ1-2; weak D call: TRBD1 (6 bases). Germline V CDR1 and CDR2: MRHNA, SNTAGT. V was clipped by 3 bases and J by 2 bases, with 7 bases between them. CDR3 length: 13 residues. The CDR3 DNA is TGTGCCAGCAGTGAAACAGGGAACTATGGCTACACCTTC. Amino acid sequence: CASSETGNYGYTF.

This chain joins TRBV27 and TRBJ2-7, with D unresolved. The V end was cut by 2 bases, the J end by 2 bases, with 7 bases between. CDR1 and CDR2 (germline): MNHEY, SMNVEV (reference sequence). The CDR3 extends over 13 amino acids. The CDR3 sequence: CASSLGQTYEQYF. For the CDR3, the DNA is TGTGCCAGCAGTTTAGGGCAGACCTACGAGCAGTACTTC.

The chain recombines TRBV11-2 with TRBJ2-7, with TRBD1 matching 7 bases. Per germline, CDR1 SGHAT and CDR2 FQNNGV. After removal of 4 bases from V and 6 bases from J, the junction contained 3 bases not matched to a gene. The length of the CDR3 is 12 residues. The CDR3 is CASSYRDSEQYF. Written as DNA, the CDR3 is TGTGCCAGCAGCTACCGGGACAGCGAGCAGTACTTC.

The chain uses TRBV2 and TRBJ2-1; the match to TRBD2 covers 9 bases. From germline, CDR1 is SNHLY and CDR2 FYNNEI. V shed 7 bases, J shed 9 bases, and the junction held 13 bases outside the gene matches. The CDR3 totals 15 residues. This CDR3 reads CASKVEREALSEQFF. Written as DNA, the CDR3 is TGTGCCAGCAAAGTGGAGCGGGAGGCCCTGAGTGAGCAGTTCTTC.

This sequence joins TRBV28 and TRBJ2-1; D may be TRBD2 (6 bases). CDR1 and CDR2 (germline): MDHEN, SYDVKM. Trimming shortened V by 4 bases and J by 0 bases, and 16 bases separated the two germline ends. This CDR3 comprises 17 residues. CDR3 sequence: CASSSPGTWLSYNEQFF. The DNA of the CDR3 is TGTGCCAGCAGTTCCCCCGGGACTTGGCTCTCCTACAATGAGCAGTTCTTC.

V usage is TRBV28 and J usage is TRBJ1-2; 7 nucleotides agree with TRBD1. This CDR3 spans 14 amino acids. V was clipped by 5 bases and J by 0 bases; unmatched bases: 3. Germline lookup yields CDR1 MDHEN and CDR2 SYDVKM. The DNA of the CDR3 is TGTGCCAGCAGTCCACAGGGGACTAACTATGGCTACACCTTC. Amino acids: CASSPQGTNYGYTF.

This sequence joins TRBV23-1 and TRBJ2-7; weak D call: TRBD1 (6 bases). TRBV23-1 is an open reading frame, and its role is uncertain. There are 19 residues in the CDR3. The germline V and J ends were trimmed by 6 bases and 0 bases, with 27 bases remaining between them. The CDR3 loop reads CASSPQAVGRTVSSYEQYF. The CDR3 DNA reads TGCGCCAGCAGCCCCCAAGCAGTCGGCAGGACAGTGAGCTCCTACGAGCAGTACTTC.

The chain recombines TRBV5-6 with TRBJ2-3, with D uncertain. Germline-derived CDR1 and CDR2 are SGHDT and YYEEEE. This CDR3 has 14 residues. Trimming cost V 3 bases and J 0 bases, with 8 bases left between them. The chain's CDR3 is CASSYTASTDTQYF. The CDR3 nucleotides read TGTGCCAGCAGCTATACAGCCAGCACAGATACGCAGTATTTT.

The J gene is TRBJ1-4, the V gene TRBV3-1 (or the pseudogene TRBV3-2), with D possibly matching TRBD1 (6 bases). This CDR3 region has 15 residues. In germline, CDR1 is LGHDT, CDR2 YNNKEL (reference sequence). Trimming took 4 bases from V and 3 from J, leaving 12 bases between them. This CDR3 is CASSLLQGANEKLFF. The CDR3 DNA reads TGTGCCAGCAGCCTTCTACAGGGAGCTAATGAAAAACTGTTTTTT.

The chain combines TRBV5-4 with TRBJ2-7, with 8 bases matching TRBD1. The V gene's germline CDR1 is SGHNT and CDR2 YYREEE (reference sequence). J was trimmed by 3 bases and V by 4 bases; bases with no gene match: 6. The CDR3 is 14 residues long. The CDR3 DNA reads TGTGCCAGCAGCCTTCGGACAGGGCTCTACGAGCAGTACTTC. It encodes CASSLRTGLYEQYF.

This chain connects TRBV5-4 to TRBJ2-5; 9 bases line up with TRBD2. The CDR3 runs to 16 residues. The trim removed 4 bases at V and 5 bases at J, leaving 12 bases unmatched. From germline, CDR1 is SGHNT and CDR2 YYREEE (reference sequence). The CDR3 loop is CASSLAGGRAKETQYF. CDR3 coding DNA: TGTGCCAGCAGCCTGGCTGGCGGGAGGGCTAAGGAGACCCAGTACTTC. The variable domain in full, with the rest retrieved from reference TRBV5-4 and TRBJ2-5, is ETGVTQSPTHLIKTRGQQVTLRCSSQSGHNTVSWYQQALGQGPQFIFQYYREEENGRGNFPPRFSGLQFPNYSSELNVNALELDDSALYLCASSLAGGRAKETQYFGPGTRLLVL.